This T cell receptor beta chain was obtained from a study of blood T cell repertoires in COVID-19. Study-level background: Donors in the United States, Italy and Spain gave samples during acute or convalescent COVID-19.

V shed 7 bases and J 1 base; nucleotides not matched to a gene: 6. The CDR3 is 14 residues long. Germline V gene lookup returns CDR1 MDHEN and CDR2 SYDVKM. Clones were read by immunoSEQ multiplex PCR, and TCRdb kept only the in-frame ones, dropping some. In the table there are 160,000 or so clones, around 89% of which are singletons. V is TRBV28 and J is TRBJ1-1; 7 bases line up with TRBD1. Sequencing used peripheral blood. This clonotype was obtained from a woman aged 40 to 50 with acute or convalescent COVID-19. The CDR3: CASKWGTENTEAFF. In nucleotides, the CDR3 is TGTGCCAGCAAATGGGGGACAGAGAACACTGAAGCTTTCTTT.